This T cell receptor beta chain was identified during a study of OX40 agonist ivuxolimab in advanced cancers. Some clones are missing from TCRdb's copy, which holds only in-frame ones; the method was immunoSEQ multiplex PCR. The sample comprises around 35,000 clones, 80% to 85% of which are singletons, and under 1.5% rests with the top ten. The investigators sampled blood at baseline, at cycle 4 day 1, and at cycle 7 day 1. V shed 4 bases and J 4 bases; nucleotides not matched to a gene: 3. This CDR3 contains 14 residues. Germline CDR1 reads SGHNT; CDR2 reads YYREEE (reference sequence). The chain uses TRBV5-4 and TRBJ1-4; 8 bases agree with TRBD1. The sequence was collected from an adult with an advanced solid tumor such as melanoma, head and neck, liver or kidney cancer. This specimen was CD4+ or CD8+ T cells sorted from blood, taken in a trial of the OX40 agonist ivuxolimab. The CDR3 region is CASSRQGINEKLFF. The CDR3, as DNA: TGTGCCAGCAGCCGACAGGGGATTAATGAAAAACTGTTTTTT.